Shown below are 25 T cell receptor beta chains from a single sample sequenced in a study of regulatory T cells in long-lasting Graves disease. Described time point: newly diagnosed GD, antithyroid drugs for less than 3 months. RNA isolated from PBMCs was used to make the TCR library. Through Arm-PCR of CDR3 regions and iRepertoire HTBI primers, TCR beta libraries were built. TCRdb ran MiXCR on the multiplex PCR reads and lists one entry per CDR3 protein. The sample records about 560,000 distinct CDR3 sequences, about 16% being singletons. The same sample was also studied in work on T cells in Graves' hyperthyroidism and ophthalmopathy.

This specimen consisted of peripheral blood mononuclear cells (PBMCs), obtained at new diagnosis, from a patient treated with antithyroid drugs. These receptor sequences come from a man younger than 35 with Graves disease.

There are a few counts of this clonotype. V and J are TRBV5-5 and TRBJ2-4; tentative D call: TRBD2 (7 bases). The CDR3 extends over 14 amino acids. With 3 bases removed from V and 6 bases from J, the gap between germline ends came to 13 bases. Germline V gene data show CDR1 as SGHKS and CDR2 as YYEKEE (reference sequence). The CDR3 sequence is CASSSGLGGNIQYF. The CDR3 coding sequence is TGTGCCAGCAGCTCTGGACTAGGGGGAAACATTCAGTACTTC.

The chain employs TRBV13 and TRBJ1-2; unclear D gene. The V end was cut by 5 bases, the J end by 3 bases, with 7 bases between. There are 12 residues in the CDR3. The germline CDR1 and CDR2 sequences are PRHDT and FYEKMQ (reference sequence). This CDR3 reads CASSPRYYGYTF. The CDR3 nucleotides are TGTGCCAGCAGCCCTAGGTACTATGGCTACACCTTC.

This clonotype was recorded many times. CDR3 sequence: CASSLISAGEGETQYF. CDR3 coding DNA: TGTGCCAGCAGTTTAATTAGCGCGGGTGAAGGAGAGACCCAGTACTTC. This chain connects TRBV12-3 or TRBV12-4 to TRBJ2-5, with D perhaps TRBD2 (5 bases). V lost 2 bases, J lost 4 bases, and 17 bases lay in between. This CDR3 has 16 residues.

This clonotype has a count of ten or more. V and J are TRBV29-1 and TRBJ2-7, with 7 bases fitting TRBD2. The CDR3 is 12 amino acids. V lost 2 bases to trimming and J lost 5 bases; unmatched junction nucleotides: 3. CDR1 SQVTM and CDR2 ANQGSEA come from the germline V gene. In DNA, the CDR3 is TGCAGCGTTGAAAGTCTAGCGGACGAGCAGTACTTC. This codes for CSVESLADEQYF.

This clonotype was counted many times. The gene calls are TRBV28 and TRBJ2-5; D not certain. The CDR3 sequence is 13 residues long. The V gene's germline CDR1 is MDHEN and CDR2 SYDVKM. Trimming took 6 bases from V and 1 from J, leaving 9 bases between them. CDR3 in amino acids: CASSLGRQETQYF. The CDR3 DNA reads TGTGCCAGCAGCTTAGGTCGCCAAGAGACCCAGTACTTC.

DNA of the CDR3: TGCGCCAGCCTAATCCCTCAGGGGAGGTACTCCTACGAGCAGTACTTC. It is translated as CASLIPQGRYSYEQYF. This chain uses TRBV10-1 with TRBJ2-7; D possibly uses TRBD1 or TRBD2 (6 bases each). Per germline, CDR1 WNHNN and CDR2 SYGVQD (reference sequence). The CDR3 is made up of 16 amino acids. Trimming removed 8 bases from V and 0 bases from J, with 20 bases in between.

The chain links TRBV29-1 to TRBJ2-2; TRBD1 is a possible D gene (5 bases). Germline CDR1 reads SQVTM; CDR2 reads ANQGSEA. Deletions cut 2 bases from V and 5 bases from J, with 12 bases between. The CDR3 spans 14 residues. CDR3 bases: TGCAGCGTTGAATCGACAGCACCGACCGGGGAGCTGTTTTTT. Encoded protein: CSVESTAPTGELFF.

This clonotype occurred many times. V gene TRBV29-1 combines with J gene TRBJ2-7; 7 nucleotides agree with TRBD1. The length of the CDR3 is 13 residues. Looked up from germline, CDR1 is SQVTM and CDR2 is ANQGSEA. V gave up 7 bases and J gave up 7 bases; unmatched junction bases: 13. The CDR3, as DNA: TGCAGCGCCCGACAGGGCGTATTGGGGGAGCAGTACTTC. Translated: CSARQGVLGEQYF.

The DNA of the CDR3 is TGCAGCGCGGGGACAGGGTATGGGGCTAATGAAAAACTGTTTTTT. This sequence encodes CSAGTGYGANEKLFF. The chain is built from TRBV29-1 and TRBJ1-4; 9 positions agree with TRBD1. The CDR3 sequence is 15 residues long. The junction had 9 bases not matched to a gene; V was cut back by 7 bases and J by 3 bases. Germline CDR1 SQVTM, CDR2 ANQGSEA.

This clonotype was detected only a few times. This chain uses TRBV5-6 with TRBJ2-7; 7 nucleotides align to TRBD1. Trimming cost V 4 bases and J 4 bases; bases outside gene matches: 11. CDR3 length: 15 residues. Germline V gene lookup returns CDR1 SGHDT and CDR2 YYEEEE. The CDR3 bases are TGTGCCAGCAGCACGTCCCCGGGACAGAGTTACGAGCAGTACTTC. Protein: CASSTSPGQSYEQYF.

This clonotype came up many times. The chain links TRBV20-1 to TRBJ1-1; 9 positions agree with TRBD1. The germline V gene has CDR1 DFQATT and CDR2 SNEGSKA (reference sequence). The length of the CDR3 is 13 residues. The V segment lost 7 bases and the J segment 1 base; nucleotides outside the gene matches: 4. The chain's CDR3 is CSVSQGANTEAFF. The CDR3 DNA follows: TGCAGTGTTTCACAGGGGGCGAACACTGAAGCTTTCTTT.

This clonotype was seen a handful of times. This chain joins TRBV5-1 and TRBJ2-7; D call uncertain. V was pared by 0 bases and J by 5 bases, with 12 bases between. Per the germline V gene, CDR1 is SGHRS and CDR2 is YFSETQ. The CDR3 is 14 amino acids. The CDR3 DNA follows: TGCGCCAGCAGCTTGGATAAGGCTTTTGACGAGCAGTACTTC. It is translated as CASSLDKAFDEQYF.

This clonotype was counted at least ten times. This sequence joins TRBV7-3 and TRBJ2-1, with D perhaps TRBD1 (6 bases). Germline-derived CDR1 and CDR2 are SGHTA and FQGTGA. Trimming took off 2 bases at V and 3 bases at J, with 11 bases between the two ends. CDR3 length: 15 amino acids. The CDR3 loop reads CASSLGGTSYNEQFF. Written as DNA, the CDR3 is TGTGCCAGCAGCTTAGGTGGGACAAGCTACAATGAGCAGTTCTTC.

This chain links TRBV20-1 with TRBJ2-7; D perhaps matches TRBD1 (6 bases). The V end lost 5 bases, the J end lost 2 bases, and 19 bases lay between the germline ends. This CDR3 is 15 amino acids long. Germline lookup yields CDR1 DFQATT and CDR2 SNEGSKA (reference sequence). The CDR3 sequence: CSAGGTGSKAYEQYF. In nucleotides, the CDR3 is TGCAGTGCTGGCGGCACAGGGAGTAAAGCCTACGAGCAGTACTTC.

With regard to this clonotype: A junction end diverges from the germline sequence, so it may reflect a read error. The V and J genes are TRBV15 and TRBJ1-2, with 7 positions matching TRBD1. CDR3 length: 15 amino acids. Germline V gene sequence: CDR1 LNHNV, CDR2 YYDKDF (reference sequence). CDR3 nucleotides: TGTGTCACCTCGAGCCGCGGACAGGACCATCGGGGCTACACCTTC. Its translation: CVTSSRGQDHRGYTF.

This clonotype was observed many times. V and J are TRBV5-1 and TRBJ2-7; TRBD1 agrees at 11 bases. From germline, CDR1 is SGHRS and CDR2 YFSETQ. CDR3 size: 15 residues. The V and J ends lost 4 bases and 5 bases, in that order; junction bases with no gene match: 8. The CDR3, as DNA: TGCGCCAGCAGCACCTGGACAGGGGGCGCGGACGAGCAGTACTTC. This translates into CASSTWTGGADEQYF.

This clonotype was counted at least ten times. The J gene is TRBJ2-7, the V gene TRBV2; 10 nucleotides align to TRBD1. The germline V gene encodes CDR1 SNHLY and CDR2 FYNNEI. This CDR3 spans 14 amino acids. The V gene end was trimmed by 8 bases and the J gene end by 5 bases; junction bases not matched to a gene: 9. CDR3 sequence reads: CASHRDRGDHEQYF. The CDR3 coding sequence is TGTGCCAGCCATAGGGACAGGGGTGATCACGAGCAGTACTTC.

The chain couples TRBV9 to TRBJ2-1, with D unclear. Germline CDR1 and CDR2: SGDLS and YYNGEE. This CDR3 contains 13 residues. V lost 5 bases and J 3 bases, leaving 9 bases between the germline ends. The DNA for the CDR3 is TGTGCCAGCAGTATTGGCCTCTACAATGAGCAGTTCTTC. Residues: CASSIGLYNEQFF.

A few counts support this clonotype. CDR3: CASSLGFGAGKPEAFF. The CDR3 DNA sequence: TGTGCCAGCAGTTTAGGATTCGGGGCAGGGAAACCTGAAGCTTTCTTT. The gene calls are TRBV28 and TRBJ1-1; TRBD1 is a possible D gene (5 bases). V shed 2 bases and J shed 6 bases, with 19 bases lying between them. CDR1 and CDR2 from the germline V gene are MDHEN and SYDVKM. This CDR3 spans 16 amino acids.

This clonotype was detected many times. The J gene is TRBJ2-3, the V gene TRBV11-1; D perhaps matches TRBD2 (5 bases). The V gene lost 5 bases and the J gene lost 2 bases, with 14 bases spanning the gap. Germline V gene sequence: CDR1 SGHAT, CDR2 FQDESV (reference sequence). CDR3 size: 15 residues. The CDR3 nucleotides read TGTGCCAGCAGCACCCGGACTGACCACACAGATACGCAGTATTTT. Protein sequence: CASSTRTDHTDTQYF.

The CDR3 DNA reads TGTGCCAGCTCTCCAAACCATCCGAAAAATTCACCCCTCCACTTT. Translated, it gives CASSPNHPKNSPLHF. This rearrangement joins TRBV18 to TRBJ1-6; D remains ambiguous. Trimming left V 6 bases short and J 7 bases short, with 16 bases between. The CDR3 has 15 residues. Germline V gives CDR1 KGHSH, CDR2 LQKENI.

V and J are TRBV24-1 and TRBJ2-1, with D maybe TRBD2 (5 bases). V lost 3 bases and J 4 bases, leaving 15 bases between the germline ends. The CDR3 loop spans 16 amino acids. The V gene's germline CDR1 is KGHDR and CDR2 SFDVKD. The CDR3: CATSDPVGVSYNEQFF. DNA for the CDR3: TGTGCCACCAGTGATCCGGTGGGAGTTTCGTACAATGAGCAGTTCTTC.

V and J are TRBV28 and TRBJ1-2; 7 bases match TRBD1. CDR3 length equals 13 residues. The germline CDR1 and CDR2 sequences are MDHEN and SYDVKM. V lost 6 bases to trimming and J lost 4 bases; unmatched junction nucleotides: 5. CDR3 loop: CASRTGTVYGYTF. CDR3 DNA sequence: TGTGCCAGCAGAACCGGGACAGTCTATGGCTACACCTTC.

CDR3: CASSSPPGTHLTDTQYF. CDR3 coding DNA: TGTGCCAGTAGTTCCCCCCCCGGGACACATCTTACAGATACGCAGTATTTT. The rearrangement uses TRBV19 and TRBJ2-3; weak D call: TRBD1 (6 bases). V was cut by 5 bases and J by 3 bases, with 21 bases left in between. This CDR3 is 17 amino acids long. Germline loops: CDR1 LNHDA, CDR2 SQIVND (reference sequence). Full variable domain (outside the CDR3, taken from reference TRBV19 and TRBJ2-3): DGGITQSPKYLFRKEGQNVTLSCEQNLNHDAMYWYRQDPGQGLRLIYYSQIVNDFQKGDIAEGYSVSREKKESFPLTVTSAQKNPTAFYLCASSSPPGTHLTDTQYFGPGTRLTVL.

Ten or more counts support this clonotype. The chain combines TRBV28 with TRBJ2-7; 7 positions match TRBD1. The CDR3 runs 13 residues. The trim removed 5 bases at V and 6 bases at J, leaving 7 bases unmatched. CDR1 MDHEN and CDR2 SYDVKM come from the germline V gene. CDR3 DNA: TGTGCCAGCAGTATGACAGGGCTGCCCGAGCAGTACTTC. Its protein is CASSMTGLPEQYF.